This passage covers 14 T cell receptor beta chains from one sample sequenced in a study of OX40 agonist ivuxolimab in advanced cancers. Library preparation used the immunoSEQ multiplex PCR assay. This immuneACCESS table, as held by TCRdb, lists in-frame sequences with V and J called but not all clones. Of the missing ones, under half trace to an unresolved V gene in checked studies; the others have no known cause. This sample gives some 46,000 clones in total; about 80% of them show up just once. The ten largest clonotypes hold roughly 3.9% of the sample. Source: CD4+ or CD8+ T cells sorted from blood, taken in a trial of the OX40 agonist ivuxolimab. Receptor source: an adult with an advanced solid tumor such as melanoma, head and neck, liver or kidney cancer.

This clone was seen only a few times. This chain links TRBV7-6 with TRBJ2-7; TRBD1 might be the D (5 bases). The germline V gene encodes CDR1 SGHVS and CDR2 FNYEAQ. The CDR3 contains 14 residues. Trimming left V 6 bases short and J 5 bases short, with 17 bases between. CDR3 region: CASRPDSRPDEQYF. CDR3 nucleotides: TGTGCCAGCAGACCAGACAGCAGACCGGACGAGCAGTACTTC.

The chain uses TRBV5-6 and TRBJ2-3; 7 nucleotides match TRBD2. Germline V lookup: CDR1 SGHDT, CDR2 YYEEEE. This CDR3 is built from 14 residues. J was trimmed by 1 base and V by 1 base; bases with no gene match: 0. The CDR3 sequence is CASSLRGGTDTQYF. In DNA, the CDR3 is TGTGCCAGCAGCTTGCGGGGGGGCACAGATACGCAGTATTTT.

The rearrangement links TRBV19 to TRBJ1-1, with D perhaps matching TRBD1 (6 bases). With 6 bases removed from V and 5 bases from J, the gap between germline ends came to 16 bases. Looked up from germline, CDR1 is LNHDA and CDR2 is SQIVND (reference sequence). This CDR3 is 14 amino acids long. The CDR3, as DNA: TGTGCCAGTAGCCCACCTAACAGGGAAACTGAAGCTTTCTTT. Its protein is CASSPPNRETEAFF.

CDR3: CASSQDPHSDTQYF. CDR3 nucleotide sequence: TGTGCCAGCAGCCAAGATCCCCATTCAGATACGCAGTATTTT. The chain couples TRBV4-2 to TRBJ2-3; D not certain. CDR3 length: 14 residues. V was clipped by 0 bases and J by 4 bases, with 8 bases between them. The V gene's germline CDR1 is LGHNA and CDR2 YNFKEQ.

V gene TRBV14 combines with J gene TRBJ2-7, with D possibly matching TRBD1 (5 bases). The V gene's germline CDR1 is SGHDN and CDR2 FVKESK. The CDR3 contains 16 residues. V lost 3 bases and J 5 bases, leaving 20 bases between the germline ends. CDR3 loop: CASSQTPLGAMHEQYF. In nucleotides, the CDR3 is TGTGCCAGCAGCCAGACACCGCTAGGGGCAATGCACGAGCAGTACTTC.

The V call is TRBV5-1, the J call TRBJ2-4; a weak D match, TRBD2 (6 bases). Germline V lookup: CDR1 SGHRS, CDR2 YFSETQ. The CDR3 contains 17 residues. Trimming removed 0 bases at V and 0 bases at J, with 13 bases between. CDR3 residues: CASSLGAGRGAKNIQYF. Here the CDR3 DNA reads TGCGCCAGCAGCTTGGGTGCGGGACGGGGAGCCAAAAACATTCAGTACTTC.

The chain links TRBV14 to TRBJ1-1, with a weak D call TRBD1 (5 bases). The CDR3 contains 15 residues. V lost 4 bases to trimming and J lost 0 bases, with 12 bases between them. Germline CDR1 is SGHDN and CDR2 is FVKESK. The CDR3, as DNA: TGTGCCAGCAGCCCCTACAGGCAAATGAACACTGAAGCTTTCTTT. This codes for CASSPYRQMNTEAFF. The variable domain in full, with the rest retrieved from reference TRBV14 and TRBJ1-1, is EAGVTQFPSHSVIEKGQTVTLRCDPISGHDNLYWYRRVMGKEIKFLLHFVKESKQDESGMPNNRFLAERTGGTYSTLKVQPAELEDSGVYFCASSPYRQMNTEAFFGQGTRLTVV.

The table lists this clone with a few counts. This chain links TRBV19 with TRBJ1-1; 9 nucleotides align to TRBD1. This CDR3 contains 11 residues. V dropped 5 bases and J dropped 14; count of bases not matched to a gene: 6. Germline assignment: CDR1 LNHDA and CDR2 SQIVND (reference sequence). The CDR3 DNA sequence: TGTGCCAGTAGTCCGGGACAGGGCAAGTTCTTT. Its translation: CASSPGQGKFF.

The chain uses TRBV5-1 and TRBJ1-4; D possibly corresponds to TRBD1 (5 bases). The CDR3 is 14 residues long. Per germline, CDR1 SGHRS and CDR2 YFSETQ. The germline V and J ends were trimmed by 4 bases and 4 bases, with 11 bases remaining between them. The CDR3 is CASSLGTGNEKLFF. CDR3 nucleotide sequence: TGCGCCAGCAGCCTAGGGACGGGTAATGAAAAACTGTTTTTT.

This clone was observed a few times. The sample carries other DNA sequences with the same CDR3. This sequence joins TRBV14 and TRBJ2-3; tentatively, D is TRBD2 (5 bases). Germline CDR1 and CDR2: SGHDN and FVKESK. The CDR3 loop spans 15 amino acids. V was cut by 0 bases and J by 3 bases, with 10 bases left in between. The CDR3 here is CASSQELGVTDTQYF. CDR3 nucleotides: TGTGCCAGCAGCCAAGAGTTGGGAGTGACAGATACGCAGTATTTT.

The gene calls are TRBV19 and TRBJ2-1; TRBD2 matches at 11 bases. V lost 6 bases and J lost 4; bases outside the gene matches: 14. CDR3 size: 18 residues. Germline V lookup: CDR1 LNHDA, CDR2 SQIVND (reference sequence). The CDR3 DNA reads TGTGCCAGTAGCCCCTCAGGGCTAGCGGGGGGAGTATACAATGAGCAGTTCTTC. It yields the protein CASSPSGLAGGVYNEQFF. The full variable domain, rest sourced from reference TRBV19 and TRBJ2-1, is DGGITQSPKYLFRKEGQNVTLSCEQNLNHDAMYWYRQDPGQGLRLIYYSQIVNDFQKGDIAEGYSVSREKKESFPLTVTSAQKNPTAFYLCASSPSGLAGGVYNEQFFGPGTRLTVL.

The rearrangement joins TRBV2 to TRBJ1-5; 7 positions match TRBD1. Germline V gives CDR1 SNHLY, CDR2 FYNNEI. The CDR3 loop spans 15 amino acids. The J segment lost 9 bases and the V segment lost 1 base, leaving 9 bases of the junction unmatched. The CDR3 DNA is TGTGCCAGCAGTGAAGAATCGACAGGGTTTTGGCCCCAGCATTTT. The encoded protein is CASSEESTGFWPQHF. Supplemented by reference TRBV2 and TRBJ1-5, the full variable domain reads EPEVTQTPSHQVTQMGQEVILRCVPISNHLYFYWYRQILGQKVEFLVSFYNNEISEKSEIFDDQFSVERPDGSNFTLKIRSTKLEDSAMYFCASSEESTGFWPQHFGDGTRLSIL.

CDR3 coding DNA: TGTGCCAGCTCACAGGTGAAGGGCAATCAGCCCCAGCATTTT. Protein: CASSQVKGNQPQHF. V and J are TRBV18 and TRBJ1-5; D remains ambiguous. Germline V lookup: CDR1 KGHSH, CDR2 LQKENI. With 4 bases removed from V and 2 bases from J, the gap between germline ends came to 9 bases. The CDR3 loop spans 14 amino acids.

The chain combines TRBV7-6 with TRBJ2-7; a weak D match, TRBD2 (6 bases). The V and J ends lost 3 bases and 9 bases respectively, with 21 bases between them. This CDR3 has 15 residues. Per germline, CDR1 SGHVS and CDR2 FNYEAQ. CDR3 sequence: CASSFRDSGLGGQYF. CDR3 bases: TGTGCCAGCAGCTTTAGAGACAGCGGGCTTGGGGGGCAGTACTTC. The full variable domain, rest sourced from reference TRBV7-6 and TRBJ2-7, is GAGVSQSPRYKVTKRGQDVALRCDPISGHVSLYWYRQALGQGPEFLTYFNYEAQQDKSGLPNDRFSAERPEGSISTLTIQRTEQRDSAMYRCASSFRDSGLGGQYFGPGTRLTVT.